This T cell receptor beta chain was sequenced during a study of T cell responses to AZD1222 COVID-19 vaccine. With 8 bases removed from V and 3 bases from J, the gap between germline ends came to 8 bases. Germline CDR1 MNHEY, CDR2 SMNVEV (reference sequence). There are 11 residues in the CDR3. Assay: immunoSEQ multiplex PCR; the TCRdb copy retains only in-frame clones and omits some. This sample has more than 150,000 clones; about nine tenths occur once, and the top ten carry about 6.1%. The sample consisted of peripheral blood, taken on day 0 of AZD1222 vaccination. This TCR was recovered from an adult in good health. The chain carries TRBV27 and TRBJ2-7; no clear D. The CDR3 nucleotides read TGTGCCAGCGGGTTATTCTACGAGCAGTACTTC. Its protein product is CASGLFYEQYF.